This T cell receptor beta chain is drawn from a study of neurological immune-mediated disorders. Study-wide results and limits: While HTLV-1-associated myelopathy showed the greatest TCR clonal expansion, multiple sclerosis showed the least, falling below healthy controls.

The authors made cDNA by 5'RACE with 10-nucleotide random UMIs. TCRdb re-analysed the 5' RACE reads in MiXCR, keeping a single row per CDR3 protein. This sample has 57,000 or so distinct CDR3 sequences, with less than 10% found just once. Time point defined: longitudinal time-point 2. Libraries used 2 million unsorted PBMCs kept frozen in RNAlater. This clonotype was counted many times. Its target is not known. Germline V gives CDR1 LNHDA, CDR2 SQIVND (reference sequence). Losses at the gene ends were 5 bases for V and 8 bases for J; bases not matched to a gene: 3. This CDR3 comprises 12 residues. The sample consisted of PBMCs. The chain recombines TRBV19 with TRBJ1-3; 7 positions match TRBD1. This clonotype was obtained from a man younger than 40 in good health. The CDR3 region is CASSATGDTIYF. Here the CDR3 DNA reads TGTGCCAGTAGTGCCACAGGGGACACCATATATTTT.